This T cell receptor (beta chain) derives from a study of blood T cell repertoires in COVID-19. Whole-study context: There were acute and convalescent COVID-19 samples, and they came from the United States, Italy and Spain. The analysed material was cDNA or gDNA that came from T cells, B-cell-depleted T cells, or PBMCs.

Trimming removed 4 bases at V and 1 base at J, with 22 bases between. Looked up from germline, CDR1 is LGHDT and CDR2 is YNNKEL (reference sequence). The CDR3 is 18 residues long. As originally analysed: Estimated nucleated cell counts came from reference gene primer amplification. Measured with immunoSEQ multiplex PCR; TCRdb has only the in-frame clones, and not every one. V and J calls and clone size follow that table, whereas D and trimming were derived from the DNA. In the table there are 100,000 to 120,000 clones, less than 85% of which are singletons. The sample was peripheral blood. The chain combines TRBV3-1 (or the pseudogene TRBV3-2) with TRBJ2-5, with D perhaps matching TRBD1 (6 bases). This TCR was sampled from a woman of 80 years or more with acute or convalescent COVID-19. CDR3 nucleotide sequence: TGTGCCAGCAGCCCCTACAGGGTTTACCGGGTGGGCCAAGAGACCCAGTACTTC. It specifies CASSPYRVYRVGQETQYF.